This T cell receptor (beta chain) was sequenced for a study of T cell changes during pregnancy in multiple sclerosis. V lost 5 bases to trimming and J lost 6 bases, with 13 bases between them. There are 13 residues in the CDR3. Germline values: CDR1 SGHTA, CDR2 FQGTGA. Repertoires were generated with immunoSEQ multiplex PCR, while TCRdb's copy carries only in-frame clones and drops some. The repertoire has more than 55,000 clones, nearly 95% of them found once; the top ten carry 0.7% to 1%. Sequencing was performed on peripheral blood, taken in the first trimester of pregnancy. The rearrangement joins TRBV7-3 to TRBJ1-2; a weak D match, TRBD1 (6 bases). The TCR sequence derives from a female donor with multiple sclerosis, enrolled in a pregnancy study. The CDR3 bases are TGTGCCAGCAGCCAACAGGGAATGGATGGCTACACCTTC. Translated: CASSQQGMDGYTF.